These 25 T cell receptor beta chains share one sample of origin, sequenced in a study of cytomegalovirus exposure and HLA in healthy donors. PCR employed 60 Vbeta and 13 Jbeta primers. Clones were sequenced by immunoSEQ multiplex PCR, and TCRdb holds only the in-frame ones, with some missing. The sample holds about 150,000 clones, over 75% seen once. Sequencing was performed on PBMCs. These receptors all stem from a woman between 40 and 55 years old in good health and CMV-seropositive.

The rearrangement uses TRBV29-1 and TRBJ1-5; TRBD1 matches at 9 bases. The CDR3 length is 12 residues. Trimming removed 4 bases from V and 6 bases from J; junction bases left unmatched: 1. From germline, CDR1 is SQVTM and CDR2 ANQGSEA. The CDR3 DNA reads TGCAGCGTTGGACAGGGGGTTCAGCCCCAGCATTTT. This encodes CSVGQGVQPQHF.

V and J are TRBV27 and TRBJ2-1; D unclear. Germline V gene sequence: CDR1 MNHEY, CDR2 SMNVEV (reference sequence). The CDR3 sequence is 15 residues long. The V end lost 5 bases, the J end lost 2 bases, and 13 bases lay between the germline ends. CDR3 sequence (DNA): TGTGCCAGCAGTCTCCTCAAAGCAACCTACAATGAGCAGTTCTTC. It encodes CASSLLKATYNEQFF.

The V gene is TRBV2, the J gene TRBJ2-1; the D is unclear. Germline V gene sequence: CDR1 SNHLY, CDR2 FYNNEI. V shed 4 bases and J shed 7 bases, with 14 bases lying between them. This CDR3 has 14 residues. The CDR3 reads CASSGIFTTNEQFF. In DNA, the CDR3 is TGTGCCAGCAGTGGGATCTTCACTACGAATGAGCAGTTCTTC. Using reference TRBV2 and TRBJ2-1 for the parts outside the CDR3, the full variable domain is EPEVTQTPSHQVTQMGQEVILRCVPISNHLYFYWYRQILGQKVEFLVSFYNNEISEKSEIFDDQFSVERPDGSNFTLKIRSTKLEDSAMYFCASSGIFTTNEQFFGPGTRLTVL.

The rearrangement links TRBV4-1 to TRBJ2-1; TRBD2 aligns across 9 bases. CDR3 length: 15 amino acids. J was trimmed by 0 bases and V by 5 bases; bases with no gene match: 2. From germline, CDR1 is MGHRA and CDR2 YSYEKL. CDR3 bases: TGCGCCAGCAGCATACTAGCGGGCTCCTACAATGAGCAGTTCTTC. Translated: CASSILAGSYNEQFF.

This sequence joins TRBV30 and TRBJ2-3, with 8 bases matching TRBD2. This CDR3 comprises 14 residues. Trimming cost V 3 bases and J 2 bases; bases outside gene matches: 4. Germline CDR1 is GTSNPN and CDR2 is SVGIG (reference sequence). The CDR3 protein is CAWSPGGFTDTQYF. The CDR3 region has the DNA TGTGCCTGGAGCCCGGGGGGGTTCACAGATACGCAGTATTTT.

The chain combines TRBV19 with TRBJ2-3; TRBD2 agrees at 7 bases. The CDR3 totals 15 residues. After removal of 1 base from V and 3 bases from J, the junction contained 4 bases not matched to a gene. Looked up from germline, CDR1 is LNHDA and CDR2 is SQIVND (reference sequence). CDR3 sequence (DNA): TGTGCCAGTAGTATAGTTGGGGGAGGGACAGATACGCAGTATTTT. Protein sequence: CASSIVGGGTDTQYF.

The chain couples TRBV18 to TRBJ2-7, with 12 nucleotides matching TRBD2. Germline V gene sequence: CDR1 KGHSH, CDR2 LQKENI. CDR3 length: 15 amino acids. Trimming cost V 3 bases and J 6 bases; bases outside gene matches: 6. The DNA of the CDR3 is TGTGCCAGCTCACCGAAGACTAGCGGGAGTGCCGAGCAGTACTTC. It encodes CASSPKTSGSAEQYF.

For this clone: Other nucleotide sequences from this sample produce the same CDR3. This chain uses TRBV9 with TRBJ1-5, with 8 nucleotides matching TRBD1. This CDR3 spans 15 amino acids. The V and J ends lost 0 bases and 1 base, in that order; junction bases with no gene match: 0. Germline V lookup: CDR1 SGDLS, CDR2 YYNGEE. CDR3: CASSVGQGSNQPQHF. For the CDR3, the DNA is TGTGCCAGCAGCGTAGGACAGGGGAGCAATCAGCCCCAGCATTTT.

The CDR3 coding sequence is TGTGCCAGCAGAGACCCGGCAGGGGGCGTGTCTGGCTACACCTTC. Encoded protein: CASRDPAGGVSGYTF. The chain employs TRBV28 and TRBJ1-2; TRBD1 aligns across 8 bases. The CDR3 sequence is 15 residues long. Germline-derived CDR1 and CDR2 are MDHEN and SYDVKM. V gave up 6 bases and J gave up 7 bases; unmatched junction bases: 13.

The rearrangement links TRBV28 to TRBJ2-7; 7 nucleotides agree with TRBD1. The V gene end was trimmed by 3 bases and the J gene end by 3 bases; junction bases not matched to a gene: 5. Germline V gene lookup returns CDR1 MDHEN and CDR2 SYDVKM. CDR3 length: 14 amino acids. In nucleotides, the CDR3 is TGTGCCAGCAGTTTCAGACAGGGTCACTACGAGCAGTACTTC. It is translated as CASSFRQGHYEQYF.

The CDR3 DNA reads as TGTGCCAGCAGTTTTGGCGGGAGAGGCTCCTACGAGCAGTACTTC. This sequence encodes CASSFGGRGSYEQYF. The gene calls are TRBV27 and TRBJ2-7; the match to TRBD2 covers 7 bases. The trim removed 3 bases at V and 0 bases at J, leaving 5 bases unmatched. Germline CDR1 reads MNHEY; CDR2 reads SMNVEV (reference sequence). The CDR3 runs 15 residues.

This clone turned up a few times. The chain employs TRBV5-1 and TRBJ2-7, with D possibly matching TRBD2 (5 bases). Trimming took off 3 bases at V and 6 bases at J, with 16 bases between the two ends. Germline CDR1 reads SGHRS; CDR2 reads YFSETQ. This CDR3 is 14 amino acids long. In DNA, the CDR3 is TGCGCCAGCAGCTCCATCGGCTCCGAGGGCGAGCAGTACTTC. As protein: CASSSIGSEGEQYF.

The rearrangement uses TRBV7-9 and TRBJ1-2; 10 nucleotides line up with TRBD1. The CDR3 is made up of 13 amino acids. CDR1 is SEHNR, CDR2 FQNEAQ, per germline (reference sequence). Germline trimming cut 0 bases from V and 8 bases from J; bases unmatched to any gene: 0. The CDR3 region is CASSLATGGGYTF. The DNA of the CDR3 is TGTGCCAGCAGCTTAGCGACAGGGGGCGGCTACACCTTC.

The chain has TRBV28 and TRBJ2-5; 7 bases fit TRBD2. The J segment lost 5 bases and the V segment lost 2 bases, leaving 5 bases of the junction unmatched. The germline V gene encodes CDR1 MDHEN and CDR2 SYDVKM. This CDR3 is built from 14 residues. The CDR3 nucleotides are TGTGCCAGCAGTTTAAACGGACTAGTCGAGACCCAGTACTTC. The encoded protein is CASSLNGLVETQYF.

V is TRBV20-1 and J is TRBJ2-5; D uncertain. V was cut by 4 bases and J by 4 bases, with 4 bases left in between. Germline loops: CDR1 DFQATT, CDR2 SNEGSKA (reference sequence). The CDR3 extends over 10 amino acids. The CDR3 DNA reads TGCAGTGCTACGGGAGAGACCCAGTACTTC. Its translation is CSATGETQYF.

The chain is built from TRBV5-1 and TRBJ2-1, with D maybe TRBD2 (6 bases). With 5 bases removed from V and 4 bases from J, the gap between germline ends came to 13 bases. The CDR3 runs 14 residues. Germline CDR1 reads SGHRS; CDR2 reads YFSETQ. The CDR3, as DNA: TGCGCCAGCAGACAGGAGGGCGAATACAATGAGCAGTTCTTC. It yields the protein CASRQEGEYNEQFF.

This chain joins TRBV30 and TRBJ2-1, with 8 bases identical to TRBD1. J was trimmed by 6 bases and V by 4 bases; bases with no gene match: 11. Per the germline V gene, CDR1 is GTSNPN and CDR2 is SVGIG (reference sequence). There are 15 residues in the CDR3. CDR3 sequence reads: CAWTKLGQASNEQFF. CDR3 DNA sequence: TGTGCCTGGACCAAACTGGGACAGGCCTCCAATGAGCAGTTCTTC.

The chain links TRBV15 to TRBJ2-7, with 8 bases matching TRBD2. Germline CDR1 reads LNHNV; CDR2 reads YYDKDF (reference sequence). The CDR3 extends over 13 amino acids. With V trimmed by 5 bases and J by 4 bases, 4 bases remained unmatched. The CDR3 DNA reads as TGTGCCACCAGCTACGGGGGGGGGTACGAGCAGTACTTC. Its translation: CATSYGGGYEQYF.

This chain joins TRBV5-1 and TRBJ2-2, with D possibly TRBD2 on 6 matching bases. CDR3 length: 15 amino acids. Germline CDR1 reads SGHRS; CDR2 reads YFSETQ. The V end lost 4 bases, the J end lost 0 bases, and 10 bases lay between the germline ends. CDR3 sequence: CASSLPGANTGELFF. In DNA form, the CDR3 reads TGCGCCAGCAGCCTCCCGGGGGCGAACACCGGGGAGCTGTTTTTT.

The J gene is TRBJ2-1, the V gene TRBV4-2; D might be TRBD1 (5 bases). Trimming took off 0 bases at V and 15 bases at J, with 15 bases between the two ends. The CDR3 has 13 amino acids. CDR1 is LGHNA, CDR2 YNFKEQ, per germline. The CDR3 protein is CASSQDQAAGRFF. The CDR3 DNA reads TGTGCCAGCAGCCAAGATCAGGCGGCAGGGCGGTTCTTC.

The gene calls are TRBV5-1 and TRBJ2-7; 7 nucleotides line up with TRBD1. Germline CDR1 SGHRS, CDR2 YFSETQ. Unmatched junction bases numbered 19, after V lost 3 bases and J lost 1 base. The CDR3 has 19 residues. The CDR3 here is CASSSRPGNHGTASYEQYF. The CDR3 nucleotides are TGCGCCAGCAGCTCTCGCCCGGGGAACCACGGGACAGCTTCCTACGAGCAGTACTTC. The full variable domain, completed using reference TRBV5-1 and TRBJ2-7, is KAGVTQTPRYLIKTRGQQVTLSCSPISGHRSVSWYQQTPGQGLQFLFEYFSETQRNKGNFPGRFSGRQFSNSRSEMNVSTLELGDSALYLCASSSRPGNHGTASYEQYFGPGTRLTVT.

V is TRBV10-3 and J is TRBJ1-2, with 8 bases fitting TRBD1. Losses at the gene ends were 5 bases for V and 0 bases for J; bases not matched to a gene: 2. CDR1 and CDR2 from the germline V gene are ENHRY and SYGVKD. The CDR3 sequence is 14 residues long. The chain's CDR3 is CAISPQGANYGYTF. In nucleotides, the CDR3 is TGTGCCATCAGTCCACAGGGGGCTAACTATGGCTACACCTTC.

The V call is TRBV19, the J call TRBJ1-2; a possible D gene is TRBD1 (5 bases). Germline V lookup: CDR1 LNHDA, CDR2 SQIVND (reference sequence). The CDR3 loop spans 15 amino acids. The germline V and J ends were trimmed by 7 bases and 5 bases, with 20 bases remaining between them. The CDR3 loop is CASMGISAGKYGYTF. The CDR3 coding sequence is TGTGCCAGTATGGGGATTAGTGCAGGGAAGTATGGCTACACCTTC.

The CDR3 loop is CASSPRSGSISETQYF. The CDR3, as DNA: TGTGCCAGCTCACCACGGTCAGGGTCTATATCGGAGACCCAGTACTTC. This chain joins TRBV18 and TRBJ2-5, with D tentatively TRBD1 (5 bases). Trimming pared 1 base from V and 5 bases from J, leaving 17 bases between. The CDR3 has 16 residues. Germline values: CDR1 KGHSH, CDR2 LQKENI. The full variable domain, in which reference TRBV18 and TRBJ2-5 provide the parts outside the CDR3, is NAGVMQNPRHLVRRRGQEARLRCSPMKGHSHVYWYRQLPEEGLKFMVYLQKENIIDESGMPKERFSAEFPKEGPSILRIQQVVRGDSAAYFCASSPRSGSISETQYFGPGTRLLVL.

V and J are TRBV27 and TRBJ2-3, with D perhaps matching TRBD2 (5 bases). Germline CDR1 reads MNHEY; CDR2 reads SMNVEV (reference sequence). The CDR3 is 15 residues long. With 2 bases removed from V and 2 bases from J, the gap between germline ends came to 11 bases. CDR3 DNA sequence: TGTGCCAGCAGTTTAGGCAGGACTCCCACAGATACGCAGTATTTT. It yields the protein CASSLGRTPTDTQYF.